Following are 5 T cell receptor beta chains from one sample sequenced in a study of tumor-infiltrating lymphocytes in glioblastoma multiforme. TCRB libraries came from RNA via three nested multiplex PCR rounds. TCRdb independently ran MiXCR on the multiplex PCR reads; one entry per CDR3 protein. This sample yields fewer than 40,000 distinct CDR3 sequences, of which 61% are seen a single time; around a third belongs to the top ten. Source material: brain tumor tissue. These receptors were obtained from a male donor with glioblastoma.

The chain is built from TRBV7-9 and TRBJ2-5; D may be TRBD2 (6 bases). The V gene lost 5 bases and the J gene lost 2 bases, with 15 bases spanning the gap. The CDR3 has 15 amino acids. The germline V gene has CDR1 SEHNR and CDR2 FQNEAQ (reference sequence). The CDR3 sequence is CASSPPVGGQETQYF. Here the CDR3 DNA reads TGTGCCAGCAGCCCTCCTGTGGGGGGACAAGAGACCCAGTACTTC.

The rearrangement joins TRBV11-2 to TRBJ1-4; D gene uncertain. Germline V gene sequence: CDR1 SGHAT, CDR2 FQNNGV. Trimming removed 5 bases from V and 6 bases from J, with 10 bases in between. This CDR3 is built from 13 residues. The CDR3 loop is CASSQGSDEKLFF. The CDR3 DNA follows: TGTGCCAGCAGCCAAGGGAGTGATGAAAAACTGTTTTTT.

The gene calls are TRBV20-1 and TRBJ2-2, with D possibly matching TRBD1 (6 bases). V was pared by 2 bases and J by 1 base, with 8 bases between. CDR3 size: 14 residues. The germline gives CDR1 DFQATT, CDR2 SNEGSKA (reference sequence). The CDR3 region is CSARFRGNTGELFF. DNA for the CDR3: TGCAGTGCTAGATTCAGGGGGAACACCGGGGAGCTGTTTTTT.

Turning to this clonotype: Germline and junction disagree at one end, which may indicate a read error. The chain is built from TRBV10-3 and TRBJ2-2; 7 nucleotides match TRBD1. CDR1 and CDR2 from the germline V gene are ENHRY and SYGVKD. The CDR3 sequence is 15 residues long. In nucleotides, the CDR3 is TGTGCGATCAGTGTCAAGGGGGCGAACACCGGGAAGCTGTTTTTT. Translation: CAISVKGANTGKLFF.

Comment on this clonotype: A much larger clonotype is one base distant, so this may be a read error. V and J are TRBV29-1 and TRBJ2-2; weak D call: TRBD2 (5 bases). Germline V gives CDR1 SQVTM, CDR2 ANQGSEA. This CDR3 has 14 amino acids. V lost 7 bases, J lost 3 bases, and 15 bases lay in between. The CDR3 nucleotides read TGCAGCGCCGAAACGGGAAGGGACACCGGGGAGCTGTTTTTT. It translates to CSAETGRDTGELFF.